Detailed here is one TCR beta chain. Which antigen it targets is not known. Base quality data are lacking; no much larger clone is found one base away. The patients had resection in Japan or China between about 2013 and 2017. The histologic diagnosis of each case was independently confirmed on H&E slides by two lung cancer pathologists. Premalignant or tumor cells were enriched for nucleic acid extraction by macro-dissection performed after pathologic assessment. FFPE tissue was used for DNA isolation with the AllPrep DNA/RNA FFPE Kit. This sample was taken from a study of immune evolution from preneoplasia to lung adenocarcinoma (TCRdb year 2021). For the study in its entirety: No AAH lesions showed HLA loss of heterozygosity, compared with roughly 7% of AIS, more than 13% of MIA and under 35% of ADC lesions. The overall cohort comprised 40 to 60 patients with pulmonary nodules who underwent surgical resection. The study reported that 85 to 130 samples were used for TCR sequencing. The study used immune gene expression, TCR sequencing and multiplex immunofluorescence to profile the immune contexture of lung adenocarcinoma precursors and invasive adenocarcinoma. The sample size depended on which specimens were available, not on a prior power calculation. TCR sequencing data were obtained from about 49 patients. POLYSOLVER was used to infer Class I HLA alleles from exome data, while LOHHLA was used to detect allele-specific HLA loss. The immune data were combined with whole exome sequencing and methylation data from the same cohort of nodules. Resected precursor lesions (AAH, AIS, MIA) and invasive adenocarcinomas were compared against paired morphologically normal lung tissue. Broad study findings and their caveats: KRAS-mutant nodules showed the highest T cell clonality compared with EGFR-mutant or double wild-type lesions. Clonality was highest in normal lung, while later-stage lesions appeared to show lower clonality but higher T cell density and diversity. Because all patients were from Japan and China, applicability to Western populations was uncertain. Top T cell clone frequencies were highest in normal lung and appeared to decrease progressively from AAH through AIS, MIA and invasive adenocarcinoma. The findings were based on association rather than direct causation, and larger cohorts with long-term follow-up and longitudinal biopsies were deemed needed.

From the cysteine up to the phenylalanine, the CDR3 has a length of 14 residues. Only the CDR3 portion is preserved as DNA: 42 bases, with reading frame beginning at the first base. CDR1 and CDR2 were assigned from the germline V gene as SGHTA and FQGNSA. The V and J ends are trimmed by 7 bases and 0 bases, leaving 7 bases between them. TCR beta CDR3 regions were sequenced from DNA using the immunoSEQ hsTCRbeta Kit. In the original analysis: The ImmunoSEQ Analyzer was used to analyse the TCR sequencing data. T cell clonality was defined as 1 minus Pielou's evenness computed on productive rearrangements. The inverse Simpson index, applied to productive templates, was used to measure T cell diversity. T cell density was defined as TCR beta template counts normalized to usable DNA, with usable DNA estimated by amplification and sequencing of housekeeping genes. Two-sided Kruskal-Wallis tests were used to compare TCR metrics across histologic stages. The table was pulled from immuneACCESS by TCRdb, which kept in-frame rearrangements only. Such tables lose some clones; where checked, under half of the loss comes from unresolved V genes, and the rest has no known cause. That table gives V, J and clone size, and the DNA gave D and trimming. A total of roughly 1,100 clones appear in this sample, 82% of them only once. 7% to 9% of the sample comes from the top ten.

The source is a person aged 70 to 85 with lung adenocarcinoma. The sample taken for sequencing was FFPE atypical adenomatous hyperplasia tissue from the lung. This specimen's cell subset or site label, per the study, means: atypical adenomatous hyperplasia (AAH), lung preneoplasia. The chain joins TRBV7-2 to TRBJ2-6; the D gene cannot be named for sure. The CDR3 reads CASTLNSGANVLTF. The sequenced DNA: TGTGCCAGCACCTTGAACTCTGGGGCCAACGTCCTGACTTTC.